The 3 T cell receptor beta chains given below trace back to one sample, sequenced in a study of CD8 T cells in ankylosing spondylitis. TCRdb reprocessed the 5' RACE reads with MiXCR, giving one entry per CDR3 protein. The sample gives 150,000 or so distinct CDR3 sequences, around 17% of which show up once; around 7.6% is in the top ten. Specimen: blood, either unsorted or a sorted T cell fraction (not recorded which). The receptors shown here come from a male donor with ankylosing spondylitis or in good health (not recorded which).

In its sample, this clonotype was seen many times. The rearrangement joins TRBV5-1 to TRBJ1-4, with D hard to call. Looked up from germline, CDR1 is SGHRS and CDR2 is YFSETQ. V lost 0 bases and J lost 0, with 9 bases in between. The CDR3 is 16 amino acids. The DNA of the CDR3 is TGCGCCAGCAGCTTGGGGAGGGCTGCAACTAATGAAAAACTGTTTTTT. Amino acids: CASSLGRAATNEKLFF. Full variable domain (outside the CDR3, taken from reference TRBV5-1 and TRBJ1-4): KAGVTQTPRYLIKTRGQQVTLSCSPISGHRSVSWYQQTPGQGLQFLFEYFSETQRNKGNFPGRFSGRQFSNSRSEMNVSTLELGDSALYLCASSLGRAATNEKLFFGSGTQLSVL.

The rearrangement uses TRBV7-2 and TRBJ2-3; 8 positions agree with TRBD2. Germline V CDR1 and CDR2: SGHTA, FQGNSA. Trimming at V came to 1 base and at J to 4 bases, leaving 7 bases not matched to a gene. CDR3 length equals 16 residues. DNA of the CDR3: TGTGCCAGCAGCTTAGGGGCTAGCGGGCCTCCAGATACGCAGTATTTT. This translates into CASSLGASGPPDTQYF.

This chain joins TRBV3-1 and TRBJ1-2, with 8 positions matching TRBD1. V was pared by 1 base and J by 4 bases, with 5 bases of the junction left unmatched. Germline V gene data show CDR1 as LGHDT and CDR2 as YNNKEL (reference sequence). The CDR3 covers 15 residues. The CDR3: CASSQVNRGAYGYTF. DNA of the CDR3: TGTGCCAGCAGCCAAGTGAACAGGGGGGCCTATGGCTACACCTTC.